This record covers a single T cell receptor (beta chain). Antigen: not known. The sample is drawn from a study of T cell responses to AZD1222 COVID-19 vaccine. Germline CDR1 reads SNHLY; CDR2 reads FYNNEI. V was cut by 6 bases and J by 3 bases, with 20 bases left in between. The CDR3 sequence is 17 residues long. Generated by immunoSEQ multiplex PCR, the TCRdb table keeps only in-frame clones and is missing some. The sample lists more than 95,000 clones, over 90% occurring once. General study findings and limits: Two AZD1222 administrations were followed by greater Spike-specific TCR breadth and depth.

Source: peripheral blood, taken on day 0 of AZD1222 vaccination. V is TRBV2 and J is TRBJ2-2; a weak D match, TRBD1 (5 bases). The sequence was collected from an adult in good health. CDR3 nucleotide sequence: TGTGCCAGCAGCTCTAGACAGACGAACCCTCACACCGGGGAGCTGTTTTTT. Encoded protein: CASSSRQTNPHTGELFF.